Shown below are 7 T cell receptor beta chains from a single sample sequenced in a study of CD8 T cells in ankylosing spondylitis. Study-level results: What appeared characteristic of ankylosing spondylitis blood was a TCR beta motif of fewer than ten highly homologous variants.

The antigens of these receptors remain unknown. TCRdb re-derived calls from the 5' RACE reads in MiXCR, one entry per CDR3 protein. The sample lists 700,000 to 1,000,000 distinct CDR3 sequences; about 10% were seen once. Sequencing was done on a sample of blood, either unsorted or a sorted T cell fraction (not recorded which). All receptors derive from a male donor with ankylosing spondylitis.

This clonotype was detected ten times or more. This rearrangement joins TRBV20-1 to TRBJ2-1; possible D gene TRBD2, 6 bases. This CDR3 is built from 14 residues. CDR1 is DFQATT, CDR2 SNEGSKA, per germline (reference sequence). Trimming removed 2 bases from V and 3 bases from J, with 11 bases in between. The CDR3 here is CSARRREYYNEQFF. In DNA, the CDR3 is TGCAGTGCTAGACGGCGGGAATACTACAATGAGCAGTTCTTC.

This clonotype has only a few counts. The rearrangement uses TRBV6-2 or TRBV6-3 and TRBJ2-1; D might be TRBD2 (5 bases). CDR1 is MNHEY and CDR2 is SVGEGT in the germline V gene. The CDR3 totals 16 residues. V was pared by 6 bases and J by 4 bases, with 19 bases between. The CDR3 reads CASSRAGASTYNEQFF. The CDR3, as DNA: TGTGCCAGCAGCCGAGCCGGTGCTAGCACTTACAATGAGCAGTTCTTC.

This clonotype appeared a few times. The V gene is TRBV7-2, the J gene TRBJ2-7, with 10 bases lining up with TRBD1. Trimming took 3 bases from V and 3 from J; bases not matched to a gene: 5. The CDR3 runs to 15 residues. From germline, CDR1 is SGHTA and CDR2 FQGNSA. The CDR3 DNA follows: TGTGCCAGCAGCTTCGGGACAGGGGAGTTCTACGAGCAGTACTTC. The encoded protein is CASSFGTGEFYEQYF. Together with reference TRBV7-2 and TRBJ2-7, the CDR3 gives the full variable domain: GAGVSQSPSNKVTEKGKDVELRCDPISGHTALYWYRQSLGQGLEFLIYFQGNSAPDKSGLPSDRFSAERTGGSVSTLTIQRTQQEDSAVYLCASSFGTGEFYEQYFGPGTRLTVT.

This clonotype was detected many times. The chain combines TRBV10-3 with TRBJ2-7; D is unclear. The CDR3 is 14 residues long. V lost 7 bases, J lost 0 bases, and 13 bases lay in between. CDR1 and CDR2 from the germline V gene are ENHRY and SYGVKD. CDR3 protein: CAIMEDTTSYEQYF. CDR3 coding DNA: TGTGCCATCATGGAAGACACCACCTCCTACGAGCAGTACTTC.

This clonotype was seen more than once but under ten times. This sequence joins TRBV2 and TRBJ1-5; D is perhaps TRBD1 (6 bases). The CDR3 runs 15 residues. The V and J ends lost 2 bases and 9 bases respectively, with 17 bases between them. Germline lookup yields CDR1 SNHLY and CDR2 FYNNEI. The CDR3 region is CASSEQKQGHGPQHF. The DNA of the CDR3 is TGTGCCAGCAGTGAACAAAAACAGGGACATGGGCCCCAGCATTTT.

The chain has TRBV7-4 and TRBJ1-5; D not certain. This CDR3 is built from 16 residues. Between the trimmed V and J ends, which lost 5 bases and 10 bases, there was a span of 24 bases. Germline values: CDR1 SGHVT, CDR2 SQSDAQ. The CDR3 DNA sequence: TGTGCCAGCAGCCACACATCCGGGCCGGACTTCCGACCCCAGCATTTT. This translates into CASSHTSGPDFRPQHF. Together with reference TRBV7-4 and TRBJ1-5, the CDR3 gives the full variable domain: GAGVSQSPRYKVAKRGRDVALRCDSISGHVTLYWYRQTLGQGSEVLTYSQSDAQRDKSGRPSGRFSAERPERSVSTLKIQRTEQGDSAVYLCASSHTSGPDFRPQHFGDGTRLSIL.

The chain employs TRBV4-3 and TRBJ2-1; 12 nucleotides align to TRBD2. The CDR3 covers 17 residues. CDR1 LGHNA and CDR2 YSLEER come from the germline V gene. Trimming cost V 5 bases and J 9 bases; bases outside gene matches: 14. CDR3 sequence: CASSANLAGGLLPEQFF. The CDR3 DNA reads as TGCGCCAGCAGCGCAAATCTAGCGGGAGGGCTCTTACCTGAGCAGTTCTTC.